This entry concerns a single T cell receptor (beta chain). These data originate in a study of T cell repertoires in cytomegalovirus infection. V lost 4 bases and J lost 8, with 12 bases in between. CDR1 and CDR2 (germline): LNHDA, SQIVND (reference sequence). The CDR3 totals 14 residues. TCRdb redid the calling of the reads with MiXCR, one entry per CDR3 protein. This repertoire shows approximately 490,000 distinct CDR3 sequences, over 9% found once; its top ten account for around 9.6%. This TCR derives from a human donor in good health (CMV status not recorded). Some clones in this sample may be carry-over from other donors' samples. Material: PBMCs. This rearrangement joins TRBV19 to TRBJ1-6, with a weak D call TRBD1 (5 bases). CDR3 bases: TGTGCCAGTAGTAGAAGACAGCCAGATTCACCCCTCCACTTT. Translating gives CASSRRQPDSPLHF.